This is a list of T cell receptor beta chains from one sample in a study of blood T cell repertoires in COVID-19. TCRdb keeps only in-frame clones here, not all; method: immunoSEQ multiplex PCR. The data contain 200,000 or so clones, over 80% of them singletons. The sequencing sample was made of peripheral blood. The source is a man aged 55 to 70 with COVID-19, enrolled during active disease. The CDR3 runs from the conserved cysteine through the conserved F or W. The D gene is left open where the match is weak. Clone sizes are given selectively: once, few, many, or a class where the clone is expanded.

14	-	TRBV6-5	TRBD1	TRBJ1-5	CASMKQGTNQPQHF	TGTGCCAGCATGAAACAGGGGACCAATCAGCCCCAGCATTTT
15	-	TRBV30	TRBD1	TRBJ1-2	CAWSPRPGGGYGYTF	TGTGCCTGGAGTCCCCGGCCAGGGGGCGGCTATGGCTACACCTTC
15	-	TRBV11-2	TRBD1	TRBJ1-2	CASSLGGQGYYGYTF	TGTGCCAGCAGCTTAGGTGGACAGGGCTACTATGGCTACACCTTC
14	-	TRBV27	TRBD1	TRBJ2-7	CASAWTGGKSEQYF	TGTGCCAGCGCCTGGACAGGGGGAAAAAGCGAGCAGTACTTC
14	-	TRBV2	-	TRBJ1-1	CASRYQGMNTEAFF	TGTGCCAGCAGGTACCAGGGGATGAACACTGAAGCTTTCTTT
16	-	TRBV5-1	-	TRBJ2-1	CASGTLLAHIGNEQFF	TGCGCCAGCGGAACCTTACTAGCCCATATAGGCAATGAGCAGTTCTTC
14	-	TRBV6-6	TRBD1	TRBJ1-2	CASRGTGGDYGYTF	TGTGCCAGCCGAGGGACAGGGGGGGACTATGGCTACACCTTC
15	-	TRBV24-1	TRBD1	TRBJ2-7	CATSDSGQGANEQYF	TGTGCCACCAGTGATTCGGGACAGGGGGCCAACGAGCAGTACTTC
14	-	TRBV10-3	TRBD1	TRBJ2-7	CAIRGDRGRNEQYF	TGTGCCATCAGGGGGGACAGGGGGCGAAACGAGCAGTACTTC
17	-	TRBV5-1	-	TRBJ1-4	CASSPGGATSTNEKLFF	TGCGCCAGCAGCCCGGGGGGGGCAACCTCAACTAATGAAAAACTGTTTTTT
15	-	TRBV5-1	TRBD1	TRBJ2-7	CASSGDRAPVGEQYF	TGCGCCAGCAGCGGCGACAGGGCACCCGTGGGGGAGCAGTACTTC
14	-	TRBV28	TRBD1	TRBJ1-2	CASSLRRDRGGYTF	TGTGCCAGCAGTTTAAGAAGGGACAGGGGCGGCTACACCTTC
19	-	TRBV21-1	-	TRBJ2-5	CASSKLHHKRDRGRETQYF	TGTGCCAGCAGCAAATTGCATCATAAAAGGGACAGGGGAAGAGAGACCCAGTACTTC
13	-	TRBV27	TRBD1	TRBJ1-6	CASSPDRDSPLHF	TGTGCCAGCAGTCCGGACAGGGATTCACCCCTCCACTTT
15	-	TRBV28	-	TRBJ1-4	CASSLTGRVNEKLFF	TGTGCCAGCAGTTTGACTGGCAGGGTGAATGAAAAACTGTTTTTT
16	-	TRBV5-4	TRBD1	TRBJ2-2	CASSSPGQGNTGELFF	TGTGCCAGCAGCTCACCCGGACAGGGAAACACCGGGGAGCTGTTTTTT
16	-	TRBV9	-	TRBJ1-3	CASSVGGDVVGNTIYF	TGTGCCAGCAGCGTAGGCGGGGACGTGGTGGGAAACACCATATATTTT
14	-	TRBV27	-	TRBJ1-1	CASSLRTGIGEAFF	TGTGCCAGCAGTTTACGTACAGGAATCGGAGAAGCTTTCTTT
13	few	TRBV12-3/TRBV12-4	-	TRBJ1-4	CASSFSTSEKLFF	TGTGCCAGCAGTTTTTCGACATCCGAAAAACTGTTTTTT
15	-	TRBV5-1	TRBD1	TRBJ2-2	CASNQGQGGTGELFF	TGCGCCAGCAACCAGGGACAGGGGGGTACCGGGGAGCTGTTTTTT
19	once	TRBV14	TRBD1	TRBJ2-6	CASSREWTGGPVGANVLTF	TGTGCCAGCAGCCGCGAGTGGACAGGGGGCCCCGTTGGGGCCAACGTCCTGACTTTC
16	-	TRBV6-6	TRBD1	TRBJ1-2	CASSSTRGQGSYGYTF	TGTGCCAGCAGTTCCACGAGGGGACAGGGGAGCTATGGCTACACCTTC